Below, 32 T cell receptor beta chains from the same sample are listed, as sequenced in a study of blood T cells in healthy people across ages. Sample-barcoded 5' priming and a J-beta primer mix drove a second PCR of about 7 to 12 cycles. MiXCR was run by TCRdb on the 5' RACE reads, yielding one entry per CDR3 protein. The table records under 1,000,000 distinct CDR3 sequences, around 50% of them present only once. Sequencing used blood. Receptors were obtained from a man older than 75 in good health.

The chain has TRBV7-9 and TRBJ2-3; D remains unclear. Germline CDR1 SEHNR, CDR2 FQNEAQ (reference sequence). V was cut by 11 bases and J by 2 bases, with 17 bases left in between. The CDR3 totals 14 residues. CDR3 residues: CACSLSANTDTQYF. CDR3 DNA sequence: TGTGCCTGTAGCTTAAGTGCAAACACAGATACGCAGTATTTT.

The gene calls are TRBV5-1 and TRBJ2-1; 8 bases are shared with TRBD2. The CDR3 is 15 amino acids. Losses at the gene ends were 3 bases for V and 8 bases for J; bases not matched to a gene: 10. In germline, CDR1 is SGHRS, CDR2 YFSETQ. CDR3 in amino acids: CASSWASGSSDEQFF. As DNA, the CDR3 is TGCGCCAGCAGCTGGGCTAGCGGGTCGTCAGATGAGCAGTTCTTC.

This clonotype has just a few counts. The chain couples TRBV5-1 to TRBJ2-1, with 15 bases aligning to TRBD2. V was pared by 0 bases and J by 8 bases, with 9 bases of the junction left unmatched. The CDR3 runs to 18 residues. The germline V gene encodes CDR1 SGHRS and CDR2 YFSETQ. The CDR3: CASSLAPGLAGGEDEQFF. DNA of the CDR3: TGCGCCAGCAGCTTGGCACCGGGACTAGCGGGAGGAGAGGATGAGCAGTTCTTC.

V gene TRBV15 combines with J gene TRBJ2-1, with 10 bases lining up with TRBD1. This CDR3 is 15 amino acids long. V gave up 1 base and J gave up 6 bases; unmatched junction bases: 3. CDR1 and CDR2 from the germline V gene are LNHNV and YYDKDF (reference sequence). CDR3 amino acids: CATSRGQGAGNEQFF. The CDR3 DNA is TGTGCCACCAGCAGAGGACAGGGGGCGGGCAATGAGCAGTTCTTC.

This chain uses TRBV3-1 with TRBJ1-4; D gene uncertain. Deletions cut 0 bases from V and 8 bases from J, with 13 bases between. The CDR3 extends over 15 amino acids. The V gene's germline CDR1 is LGHDT and CDR2 YNNKEL (reference sequence). CDR3 loop: CASSQDLQSGEKLFF. In DNA, the CDR3 is TGTGCCAGCAGCCAAGATTTACAGTCGGGAGAAAAACTGTTTTTT.

This clonotype has more than one count but fewer than ten. The gene calls are TRBV27 and TRBJ2-3; D is ambiguous. CDR1 is MNHEY and CDR2 is SMNVEV in the germline V gene (reference sequence). Between the trimmed V and J ends, which lost 4 bases and 8 bases, there was a span of 7 bases. This CDR3 is built from 11 residues. Here the CDR3 reads CASSSVGTQYF. CDR3 sequence (DNA): TGTGCCAGCAGTTCGGTGGGTACGCAGTATTTT.

Here the CDR3 reads CSAREGGDYEQYF. CDR3 coding DNA: TGCAGTGCTAGAGAGGGAGGGGACTACGAGCAGTACTTC. The chain recombines TRBV20-1 with TRBJ2-4, with 7 positions matching TRBD2. The DNA end is more similar to TRBJ2-7, so the J call may be wrong. Germline V gene lookup returns CDR1 DFQATT and CDR2 SNEGSKA (reference sequence). CDR3 length: 13 amino acids.

In DNA form, the CDR3 reads TGTGCCAGCAGCTTATCTACTAGCCCGGGCGATGAGCAGTACTTC. Amino acids: CASSLSTSPGDEQYF. This chain links TRBV7-3 with TRBJ2-5; D possibly corresponds to TRBD2 (6 bases). This CDR3 spans 15 amino acids. Germline V gene lookup returns CDR1 SGHTA and CDR2 FQGTGA. Trimming stripped 2 bases from V and 11 bases from J, with 21 bases between.

The chain joins TRBV20-1 to TRBJ2-7; 7 nucleotides match TRBD1. This CDR3 comprises 11 residues. The V segment lost 6 bases and the J segment 5 bases; nucleotides outside the gene matches: 4. Germline V CDR1 and CDR2: DFQATT, SNEGSKA (reference sequence). CDR3 nucleotides: TGCAGTGCCACGACAGGGAACGAGCAGTACTTC. Translated, it gives CSATTGNEQYF.

As regards this clonotype: Just one base apart from a much larger clone, this may be a read error. The rearrangement links TRBV7-2 to TRBJ2-7; 8 bases are a match to TRBD2. CDR3 length equals 14 residues. Per germline, CDR1 SGHTA and CDR2 FQGNSA. CDR3 region: CAGSPGTSPYEQYF. The CDR3 DNA follows: TGTGCCGGCAGCCCAGGGACTAGTCCCTACGAGCAGTACTTC.

This clonotype was counted ten times or more. The V and J genes are TRBV9 and TRBJ2-1; 7 nucleotides agree with TRBD1. Germline V CDR1 and CDR2: SGDLS, YYNGEE. V shed 2 bases, J shed 5 bases, and the junction held 7 bases outside the gene matches. The CDR3 extends over 15 amino acids. CDR3 sequence: CASSVPGQTHNEQFF. In DNA form, the CDR3 reads TGTGCCAGCAGCGTCCCGGGACAGACCCACAATGAGCAGTTCTTC.

This clonotype turned up a few times. A read error may be the cause here, since a much bigger clone is one base away. The V gene is TRBV7-2, the J gene TRBJ2-5; 7 nucleotides align to TRBD2. The trim removed 5 bases at V and 11 bases at J, leaving 11 bases unmatched. Germline CDR1 and CDR2: SGHTA and FQGNSA. The length of the CDR3 is 13 residues. CDR3 protein: CASSLGGNNEQYF. The CDR3 nucleotides are TGTGCCAGCAGCCTGGGAGGGAACAATGAGCAGTACTTC.

In its sample, this clonotype was seen a few times. The V call is TRBV7-9, the J call TRBJ2-2; D may correspond to TRBD1 or TRBD2 (5 bases each). This CDR3 region has 15 residues. Between the trimmed V and J ends, which lost 7 bases and 7 bases, there was a span of 19 bases. CDR1 and CDR2 from the germline V gene are SEHNR and FQNEAQ (reference sequence). CDR3 sequence (DNA): TGTGCCAGCACCTCAGGGACGATGTCTAACGGGGAGCTGTTTTTT. Translated: CASTSGTMSNGELFF.

The rearrangement joins TRBV3-1 to TRBJ1-1; TRBD1 aligns across 7 bases. This CDR3 has 12 amino acids. Trimming took 5 bases from V and 7 from J; bases not matched to a gene: 4. The germline gives CDR1 LGHDT, CDR2 YNNKEL (reference sequence). The CDR3 DNA reads as TGTGCCAGCAGCGGTTACAGGGGTGAAGCTTTCTTT. This codes for CASSGYRGEAFF.

Only a few counts were recorded for this clonotype. This rearrangement joins TRBV4-3 to TRBJ2-1, with TRBD2 matching 12 bases. Germline V gene data show CDR1 as LGHNA and CDR2 as YSLEER. V shed 0 bases and J 3 bases; nucleotides not matched to a gene: 6. The CDR3 loop spans 18 amino acids. In DNA, the CDR3 is TGCGCCAGCAGCCAAGAACTAGCGGGAGGTACCCACTACAATGAGCAGTTCTTC. It encodes CASSQELAGGTHYNEQFF.

This clonotype occurred once. The chain joins TRBV7-2 to TRBJ2-1; 9 bases fit TRBD2. The germline V gene encodes CDR1 SGHTA and CDR2 FQGNSA. After removal of 5 bases from V and 4 bases from J, the junction contained 18 bases not matched to a gene. The CDR3 covers 19 residues. The DNA of the CDR3 is TGTGCCAGCAGCCTCGAGCTTTCCCTTGGCGGGAGGGGTTACAATGAGCAGTTCTTC. It translates to CASSLELSLGGRGYNEQFF.

This clonotype was counted once. The V gene is TRBV14, the J gene TRBJ1-2; tentative D call: TRBD1 (6 bases). This CDR3 has 15 amino acids. V lost 3 bases and J 4 bases, leaving 15 bases between the germline ends. Germline-derived CDR1 and CDR2 are SGHDN and FVKESK. The CDR3 loop reads CASSHGRGNIYGYTF. The DNA for the CDR3 is TGTGCCAGCAGCCATGGCAGGGGAAACATCTATGGCTACACCTTC.

In its sample, this clonotype was seen a few times. V gene TRBV9 combines with J gene TRBJ2-5, with 12 bases matching TRBD2. CDR1 SGDLS and CDR2 YYNGEE come from the germline V gene. V gave up 3 bases and J gave up 4 bases; unmatched junction bases: 4. CDR3 length equals 15 residues. CDR3 loop: CASSGTSGIRETQYF. The CDR3 region has the DNA TGTGCCAGCAGCGGGACTAGCGGGATACGAGAGACCCAGTACTTC.

The rearrangement joins TRBV4-2 to TRBJ1-6; a possible D gene is TRBD1 (5 bases). The CDR3 sequence is 17 residues long. Trimming shortened V by 0 bases and J by 9 bases, and 18 bases separated the two germline ends. Per the germline V gene, CDR1 is LGHNA and CDR2 is YNFKEQ. CDR3: CASSQESPRAGISPLHF. For the CDR3, the DNA is TGTGCCAGCAGCCAAGAGTCCCCCAGGGCGGGCATTTCACCCCTCCACTTT.

The rearrangement joins TRBV7-3 to TRBJ2-1, with D perhaps matching TRBD2 (6 bases). The CDR3 covers 15 residues. Germline CDR1 reads SGHTA; CDR2 reads FQGTGA. Trimming removed 2 bases from V and 2 bases from J, with 10 bases in between. For the CDR3, the DNA is TGTGCCAGCAGCTTAGGGGGGACGACCTACAATGAGCAGTTCTTC. It translates to CASSLGGTTYNEQFF. The entire variable domain, with the rest obtained from reference TRBV7-3 and TRBJ2-1, is as follows: GAGVSQTPSNKVTEKGKYVELRCDPISGHTALYWYRQSLGQGPEFLIYFQGTGAADDSGLPNDRFFAVRPEGSVSTLKIQRTERGDSAVYLCASSLGGTTYNEQFFGPGTRLTVL.

V and J are TRBV7-3 and TRBJ2-2; TRBD2 is a possible D gene (5 bases). V was clipped by 2 bases and J by 1 base, with 11 bases between them. The CDR3 sequence is 16 residues long. Germline V lookup: CDR1 SGHTA, CDR2 FQGTGA. The CDR3 nucleotides are TGTGCCAGCAGCTTAGGCCGCGGGCTGAACACCGGGGAGCTGTTTTTT. Translated, it gives CASSLGRGLNTGELFF.

A remark on this clonotype: A much larger clone differs by one base, so this may be a read error. The rearrangement uses TRBV7-2 and TRBJ2-1; 9 nucleotides match TRBD2. The CDR3 is 15 residues long. CDR1 and CDR2 (germline): SGHTA, FQGNSA. Trimming at V came to 4 bases and at J to 13 bases, leaving 14 bases not matched to a gene. CDR3 bases: TGTGCCAGCAGCTCTCCAGCGGGAGGTAAAGAGACCCAGTTCTTC. It is translated as CASSSPAGGKETQFF.

This chain uses TRBV7-9 with TRBJ2-7; no definite D call. Trimming stripped 4 bases from V and 2 bases from J, with 15 bases between. Per germline, CDR1 SEHNR and CDR2 FQNEAQ (reference sequence). CDR3 length: 15 residues. CDR3 sequence: CASSYDFLSPYEQYF. The CDR3 DNA is TGTGCCAGCAGCTACGACTTTTTATCCCCCTACGAGCAGTACTTC.

This clonotype was counted a few times. The J gene is TRBJ2-3, the V gene TRBV20-1; 11 nucleotides agree with TRBD2. J gave up 3 bases and V 4 bases, and 9 bases lay outside the gene matches. Looked up from germline, CDR1 is DFQATT and CDR2 is SNEGSKA (reference sequence). The length of the CDR3 is 16 residues. CDR3 bases: TGCAGTGCTACCCATCGGGCTAGCGGGAGGACAGATACGCAGTATTTT. Residues: CSATHRASGRTDTQYF.

The chain links TRBV19 to TRBJ2-6, with D possibly matching TRBD2 (6 bases). Trimming shortened V by 7 bases and J by 1 base, and 14 bases separated the two germline ends. Germline lookup yields CDR1 LNHDA and CDR2 SQIVND (reference sequence). CDR3 size: 16 residues. CDR3 sequence (DNA): TGTGCCAGTACCGGGACTCTGGGGTCTGGGGCCAACGTCCTGACTTTC. Its translation: CASTGTLGSGANVLTF. The variable domain in full, with the rest retrieved from reference TRBV19 and TRBJ2-6, is DGGITQSPKYLFRKEGQNVTLSCEQNLNHDAMYWYRQDPGQGLRLIYYSQIVNDFQKGDIAEGYSVSREKKESFPLTVTSAQKNPTAFYLCASTGTLGSGANVLTFGAGSRLTVL.

Concerning this clonotype: One end of the junction does not line up with germline, which may come from a read error. The genes are TRBV7-2 and TRBJ2-7; tentative D call: TRBD2 (5 bases). The CDR3 has 16 amino acids. Germline V gene data show CDR1 as SGHTA and CDR2 as FQGNSA. The CDR3 here is CASGLGLQLTNYEQYF. CDR3 DNA sequence: TGCGCCAGCGGCCTAGGGCTCCAACTAACTAACTACGAGCAGTACTTC.

This clonotype was counted only a few times. The chain has TRBV11-3 and TRBJ2-1; 12 bases are a match to TRBD2. The CDR3 length is 16 residues. CDR1 is SGHNT and CDR2 is YENEEA in the germline V gene. J lost 5 bases, V lost 5 bases, and 7 bases had no gene match. CDR3 sequence (DNA): TGTGCCAGCAGCCAGTACGGACTAGCGGGGAACAATGAGCAGTTCTTC. Residues: CASSQYGLAGNNEQFF. The variable domain in full, with the rest retrieved from reference TRBV11-3 and TRBJ2-1, is EAGVVQSPRYKIIEKKQPVAFWCNPISGHNTLYWYLQNLGQGPELLIRYENEEAVDDSQLPKDRFSAERLKGVDSTLKIQPAELGDSAVYLCASSQYGLAGNNEQFFGPGTRLTVL.

The sample holds a few counts of this clonotype. The CDR3 sequence is CAIRDGTSGSDTQYF. The DNA for the CDR3 is TGTGCCATCCGCGACGGGACTAGCGGATCAGATACGCAGTATTTT. This sequence joins TRBV10-3 and TRBJ2-3; 11 bases map to TRBD2. CDR1 and CDR2 (germline): ENHRY, SYGVKD. The CDR3 consists of 15 residues. V shed 8 bases and J 4 bases; nucleotides not matched to a gene: 8.

In its sample, this clonotype was seen once. This chain connects TRBV4-1 to TRBJ2-1; D unresolved. The V and J ends lost 5 bases and 10 bases respectively, with 18 bases between them. CDR1 and CDR2 from the germline V gene are MGHRA and YSYEKL. The CDR3 has 14 amino acids. The CDR3 sequence is CASSSPALSSEQFF. In DNA, the CDR3 is TGCGCCAGCAGCTCCCCGGCCCTTTCGAGCGAGCAGTTCTTC.

Points on this clonotype: Relative to the germline gene, one junction end is altered; a read error may explain this. The V and J genes are TRBV20-1 and TRBJ1-6; TRBD1 matches at 12 bases. Germline V gives CDR1 DFQATT, CDR2 SNEGSKA (reference sequence). CDR3 length equals 15 residues. The CDR3: CSARGDRGQGSPPHF. The CDR3 bases are TGCAGTGCTAGGGGGGACAGGGGGCAGGGTTCACCCCCCCACTTT.

The V and J genes are TRBV30 and TRBJ1-5; 9 bases align to TRBD1. The CDR3 covers 16 residues. Germline-derived CDR1 and CDR2 are GTSNPN and SVGIG (reference sequence). J lost 6 bases, V lost 0 bases, and 9 bases had no gene match. This chain's CDR3 is CAWSVQGARSGQPQHF. The CDR3 nucleotides read TGTGCCTGGAGTGTACAGGGGGCGCGGTCCGGTCAGCCCCAGCATTTT.

This clonotype has more than one count but fewer than ten. The CDR3 is CASSSDGTPDYGYTF. In DNA form, the CDR3 reads TGCGCCAGCAGCTCAGACGGGACACCGGATTATGGCTACACCTTC. This sequence joins TRBV5-1 and TRBJ1-2; maybe TRBD1 (6 bases). The CDR3 covers 15 residues. Germline loops: CDR1 SGHRS, CDR2 YFSETQ. Between the trimmed V and J ends, which lost 3 bases and 5 bases, there was a span of 17 bases.